This T cell receptor beta chain is from a study of shared clonotypes between healthy human individuals. Whole-study findings and limits: Few donors restricted represented genetic and exposure-history diversity.

Healthy adults negative for HIV, lacking recent acute infections or vaccinations, served as donors. About this clone: Its antigen is unknown.

About 30,000 T cell genomes, or 300 ng DNA, went into unsorted PBMC replicate PCRs. How the authors handled the data: Filtering differed, since immunoSEQ gave only junction sequences and no quality scores. The assay was immunoSEQ multiplex PCR, and TCRdb's table has in-frame clones only and misses some. V and J calls and clone size are given by that table; D and trimming were obtained from the DNA. Of under 600,000 clones detected, nearly 80% appear once; the ten largest clones hold roughly an eighth. Germline V gene lookup returns CDR1 SQVTM and CDR2 ANQGSEA. The CDR3 runs 15 residues. The sequence derives from a middle-aged woman in good health. Some clones in this sample may be carry-over from other donors' samples. Sample: PBMCs. The V call is TRBV29-1, the J call TRBJ2-5; TRBD1 aligns across 9 bases. The DNA end lines up better with TRBJ2-7; the J call may be wrong. CDR3 region: CSVTPIQGALDEQYF. The CDR3 nucleotides are TGCAGCGTTACGCCAATACAGGGGGCGCTTGACGAGCAGTACTTC.